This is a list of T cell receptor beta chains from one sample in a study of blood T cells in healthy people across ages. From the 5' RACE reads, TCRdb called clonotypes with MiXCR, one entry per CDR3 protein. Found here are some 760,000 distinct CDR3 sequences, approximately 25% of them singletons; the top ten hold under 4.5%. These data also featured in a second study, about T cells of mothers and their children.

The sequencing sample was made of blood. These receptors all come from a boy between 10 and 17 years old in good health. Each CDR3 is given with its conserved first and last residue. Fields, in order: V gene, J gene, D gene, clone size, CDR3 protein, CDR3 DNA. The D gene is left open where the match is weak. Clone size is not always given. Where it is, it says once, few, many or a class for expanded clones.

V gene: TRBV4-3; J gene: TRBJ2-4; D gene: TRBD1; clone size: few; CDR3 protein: CASSQDPDRGNIQYF; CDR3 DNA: TGCGCCAGCAGCCAAGACCCGGACAGGGGCAACATTCAGTACTTC
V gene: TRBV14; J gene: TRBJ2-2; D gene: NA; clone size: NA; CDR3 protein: CASSQLDPLGELFF; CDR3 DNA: TGTGCCAGCAGCCAATTGGACCCCCTCGGGGAGCTGTTTTTT
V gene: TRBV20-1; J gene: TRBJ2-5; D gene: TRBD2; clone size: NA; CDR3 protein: CSARTIGGLAGTEFF; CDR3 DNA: TGCAGTGCTAGGACAATAGGGGGGTTAGCGGGAACGGAGTTCTTC
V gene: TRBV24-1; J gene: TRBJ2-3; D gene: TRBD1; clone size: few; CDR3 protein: CATSDPTSRQGVSPDTQYF; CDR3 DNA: TGTGCCACCAGTGATCCTACATCCAGACAGGGTGTGAGTCCAGATACGCAGTATTTT
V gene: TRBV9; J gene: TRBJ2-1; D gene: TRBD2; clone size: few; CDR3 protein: CASSVASGTGNEQFF; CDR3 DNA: TGTGCCAGCAGCGTAGCCAGCGGGACGGGGAATGAGCAGTTCTTC
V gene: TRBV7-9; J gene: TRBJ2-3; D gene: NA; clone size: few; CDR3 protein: CASSSNQGEGVPTDTQYF; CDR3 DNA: TGTGCCAGCAGCTCAAACCAGGGGGAGGGTGTCCCCACAGATACGCAGTATTTT
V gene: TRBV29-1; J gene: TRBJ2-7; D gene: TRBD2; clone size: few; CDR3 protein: CSCLAGGYEQYF; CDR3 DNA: TGCAGCTGCCTAGCGGGAGGCTACGAGCAGTACTTC
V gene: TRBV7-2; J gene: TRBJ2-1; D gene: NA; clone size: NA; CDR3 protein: CASRARTYDNEQFF; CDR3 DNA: TGTGCCAGCAGGGCGCGGACCTACGACAATGAGCAGTTCTTC
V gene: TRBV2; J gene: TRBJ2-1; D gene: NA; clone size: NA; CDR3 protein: CTSKERYSYNEQFF; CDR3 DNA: TGTACCAGCAAAGAGAGGTACTCCTACAATGAGCAGTTCTTC
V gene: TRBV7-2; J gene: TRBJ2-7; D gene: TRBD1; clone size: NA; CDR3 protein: CASSFGTGVEQYF; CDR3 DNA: TGTGCCAGCAGCTTCGGGACAGGGGTCGAGCAGTACTTC
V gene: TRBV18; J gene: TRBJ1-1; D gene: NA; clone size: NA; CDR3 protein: CASSPTSADNTEAFF; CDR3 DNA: TGTGCCAGCTCACCCACCTCCGCTGACAACACTGAAGCTTTCTTT
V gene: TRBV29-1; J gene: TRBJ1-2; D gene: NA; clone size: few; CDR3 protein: CSAAGVKEGHGYTF; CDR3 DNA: TGCAGCGCCGCGGGGGTGAAGGAGGGACATGGCTACACCTTC
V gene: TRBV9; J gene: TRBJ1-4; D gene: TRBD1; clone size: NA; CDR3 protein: CASSATGWSEKLFF; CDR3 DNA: TGTGCCAGCAGCGCGACAGGGTGGAGTGAAAAACTGTTTTTT
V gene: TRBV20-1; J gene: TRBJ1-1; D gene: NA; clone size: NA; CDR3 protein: CSARRSVNTEAFF; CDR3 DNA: TGCAGTGCTAGGCGCTCTGTTAACACTGAAGCTTTCTTT
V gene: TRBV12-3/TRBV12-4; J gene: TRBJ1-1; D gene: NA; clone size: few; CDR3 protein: CASTRDLYDRAFF; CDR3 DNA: TGTGCCAGCACCCGGGACCTTTACGACCGGGCTTTCTTT
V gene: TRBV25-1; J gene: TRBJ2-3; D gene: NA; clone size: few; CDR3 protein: CASSEYGAPGDTDTQYF; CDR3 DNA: TGTGCCAGCAGTGAATACGGGGCGCCGGGGGACACAGATACGCAGTATTTT
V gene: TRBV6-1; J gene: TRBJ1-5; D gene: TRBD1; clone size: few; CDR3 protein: CASSEPNRGGLYSNQPQHF; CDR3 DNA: TGTGCCAGCAGTGAACCCAACCGAGGGGGCCTCTATAGCAATCAGCCCCAGCATTTT
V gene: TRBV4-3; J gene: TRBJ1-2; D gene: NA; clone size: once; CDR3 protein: CVSSQDLPANYGYTF; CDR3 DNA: TGCGTCAGCAGCCAAGACCTCCCAGCTAACTATGGCTACACCTTC
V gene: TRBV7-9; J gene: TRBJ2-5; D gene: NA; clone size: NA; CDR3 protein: CASSPRADEETQYF; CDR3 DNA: TGTGCCAGCAGCCCCCGGGCCGACGAGGAGACCCAGTACTTC
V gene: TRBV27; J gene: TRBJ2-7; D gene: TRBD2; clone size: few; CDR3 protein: CASNPSSPLAVIYEQYF; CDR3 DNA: TGTGCCAGCAATCCCTCTAGTCCGCTAGCGGTAATATACGAGCAGTACTTC
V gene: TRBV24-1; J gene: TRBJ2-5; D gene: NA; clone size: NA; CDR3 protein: CATSDIETQYF; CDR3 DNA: TGTGCCACCAGTGATATAGAGACCCAGTACTTC
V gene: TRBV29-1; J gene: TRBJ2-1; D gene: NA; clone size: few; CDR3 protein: CSVMGSNEQFF; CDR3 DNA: TGCAGCGTTATGGGTTCCAATGAGCAGTTCTTC
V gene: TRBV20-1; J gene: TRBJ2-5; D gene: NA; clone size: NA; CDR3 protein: CSRLQETQYF; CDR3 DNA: TGCAGTCGCCTACAAGAGACCCAGTACTTC
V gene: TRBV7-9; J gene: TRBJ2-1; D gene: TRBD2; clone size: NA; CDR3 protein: CASSRAGGPENEQFF; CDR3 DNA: TGTGCCAGCAGCCGAGCGGGAGGGCCTGAGAATGAGCAGTTCTTC
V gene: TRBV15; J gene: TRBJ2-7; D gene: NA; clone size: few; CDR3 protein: CATSSYLGSSYEQYF; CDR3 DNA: TGTGCCACCAGCAGTTATCTAGGGAGCTCCTACGAGCAGTACTTC
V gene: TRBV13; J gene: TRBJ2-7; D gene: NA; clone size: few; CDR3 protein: CASSLYLLRDTPPRQYF; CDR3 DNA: TGTGCCAGCAGCTTATATCTCTTAAGGGACACACCGCCCAGGCAGTACTTC
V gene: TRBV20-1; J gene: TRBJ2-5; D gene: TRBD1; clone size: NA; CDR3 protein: CSATGDRRETQYF; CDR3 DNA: TGCAGTGCTACGGGGGACAGGCGGGAGACCCAGTACTTC
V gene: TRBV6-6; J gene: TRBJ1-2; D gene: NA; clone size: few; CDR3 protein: CASSNTGRSGYGYTF; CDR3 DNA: TGTGCCAGCAGTAACACCGGTAGAAGTGGCTATGGCTACACCTTC
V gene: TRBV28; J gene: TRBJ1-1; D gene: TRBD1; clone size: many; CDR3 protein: CASRPYPDRDRGAFF; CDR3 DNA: TGTGCCAGCAGACCTTACCCAGACCGGGACAGGGGTGCTTTCTTT
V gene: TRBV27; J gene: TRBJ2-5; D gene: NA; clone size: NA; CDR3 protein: CASGSNGAEQCF; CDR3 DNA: TGTGCCAGCGGGTCGAACGGGGCCGAGCAGTGCTTC
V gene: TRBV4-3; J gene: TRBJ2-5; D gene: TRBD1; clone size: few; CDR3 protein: CASSQRQGASQETQYF; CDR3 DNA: TGCGCCAGCAGCCAGCGACAGGGGGCAAGTCAAGAGACCCAGTACTTC
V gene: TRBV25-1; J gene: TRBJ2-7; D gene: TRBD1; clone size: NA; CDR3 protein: CASGGTGTTSYEQYF; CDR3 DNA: TGTGCCAGCGGGGGGACAGGGACTACTTCCTACGAGCAGTACTTC
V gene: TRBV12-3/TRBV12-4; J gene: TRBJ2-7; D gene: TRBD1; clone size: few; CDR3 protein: CASSLRQGSAYEQYF; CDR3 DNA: TGTGCCAGCAGTCTTAGACAGGGGTCCGCCTACGAGCAGTACTTC
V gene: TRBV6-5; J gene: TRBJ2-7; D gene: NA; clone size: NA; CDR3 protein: CASSYFGGYEQYF; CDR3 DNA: TGTGCCAGCAGTTACTTCGGAGGCTACGAGCAGTACTTC
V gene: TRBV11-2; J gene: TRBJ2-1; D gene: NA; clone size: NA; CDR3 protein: CASSLNARQVNSEQFF; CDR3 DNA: TGTGCCAGCAGCTTAAATGCCCGGCAGGTGAACAGTGAGCAGTTCTTC
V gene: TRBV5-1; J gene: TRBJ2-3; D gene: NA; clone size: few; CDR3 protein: CASALGGTTSTDTQYF; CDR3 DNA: TGCGCCAGCGCCCTTGGGGGTACGACTAGCACAGATACGCAGTATTTT
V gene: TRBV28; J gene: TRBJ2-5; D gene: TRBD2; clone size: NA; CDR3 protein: CATRRGGVQETQYF; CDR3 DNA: TGTGCCACCCGACGTGGGGGGGTTCAAGAGACCCAGTACTTC
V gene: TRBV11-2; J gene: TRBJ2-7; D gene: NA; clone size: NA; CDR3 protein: CASSSQGDISGMEQYF; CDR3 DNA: TGTGCCAGCAGCTCCCAGGGGGATATCAGCGGGATGGAGCAGTACTTC
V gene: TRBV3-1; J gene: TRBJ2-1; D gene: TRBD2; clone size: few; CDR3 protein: CASSQRPSGGVDEQFF; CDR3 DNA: TGTGCCAGCAGCCAACGCCCCAGCGGGGGGGTCGATGAGCAGTTCTTC
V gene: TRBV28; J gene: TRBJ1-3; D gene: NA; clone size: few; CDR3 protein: CASSLVPASGNTIYF; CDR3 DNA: TGTGCCAGCAGTTTAGTTCCAGCTTCTGGAAACACCATATATTTT
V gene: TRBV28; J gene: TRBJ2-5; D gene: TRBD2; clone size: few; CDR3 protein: CASSLTGGGQEAQYF; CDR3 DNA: TGTGCCAGCAGTTTAACCGGGGGGGGTCAAGAGGCCCAGTACTTC
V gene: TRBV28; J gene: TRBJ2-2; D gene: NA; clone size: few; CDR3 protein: CASSRETGANTGELFF; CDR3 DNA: TGTGCCAGCAGTAGAGAAACGGGGGCGAACACCGGGGAGCTGTTTTTT
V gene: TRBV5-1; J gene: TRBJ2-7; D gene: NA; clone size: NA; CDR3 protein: CASASLGEQYF; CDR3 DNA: TGCGCCAGCGCCTCGTTAGGGGAGCAGTACTTC
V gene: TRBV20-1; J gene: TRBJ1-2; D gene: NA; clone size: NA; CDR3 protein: CSAPTVNYGYTF; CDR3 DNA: TGCAGTGCTCCGACAGTTAACTATGGCTACACCTTC
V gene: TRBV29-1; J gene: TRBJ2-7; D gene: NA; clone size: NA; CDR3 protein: CSVAVNYEQYF; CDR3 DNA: TGCAGCGTCGCGGTCAACTACGAGCAGTACTTC
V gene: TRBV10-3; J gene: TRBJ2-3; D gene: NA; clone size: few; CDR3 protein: CAISEGPPDTQYF; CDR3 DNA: TGTGCCATCAGTGAGGGTCCCCCCGATACGCAGTATTTT
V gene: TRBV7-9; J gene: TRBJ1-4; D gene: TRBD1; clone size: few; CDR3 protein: CASSLPQTGLNEKLFF; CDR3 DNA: TGTGCCAGCAGCTTGCCCCAGACAGGGCTCAATGAAAAACTGTTTTTT
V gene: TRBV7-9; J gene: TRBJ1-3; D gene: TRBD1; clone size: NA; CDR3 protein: CASSTGTGEFAGNTIYF; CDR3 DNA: TGTGCCAGCAGCACCGGGACAGGGGAATTCGCTGGAAACACCATATATTTT
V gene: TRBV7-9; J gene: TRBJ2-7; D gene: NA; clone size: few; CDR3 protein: CASSDQGGLPYEQYF; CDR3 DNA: TGTGCCAGCAGCGATCAAGGGGGTCTTCCCTACGAGCAGTACTTC
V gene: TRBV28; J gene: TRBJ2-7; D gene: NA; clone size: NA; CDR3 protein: CASYRDPTYEQYF; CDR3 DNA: TGTGCCAGTTACAGGGACCCTACCTACGAGCAGTACTTC
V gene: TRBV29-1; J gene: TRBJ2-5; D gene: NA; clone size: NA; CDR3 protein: CSVEIARTSEQETQYF; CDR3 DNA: TGCAGCGTTGAAATCGCCCGAACTAGTGAACAAGAGACCCAGTACTTC
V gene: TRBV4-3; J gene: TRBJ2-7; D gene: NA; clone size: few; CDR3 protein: CASSQVALGYEQYF; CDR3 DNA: TGCGCCAGCAGCCAAGTTGCGCTGGGCTACGAGCAGTACTTC
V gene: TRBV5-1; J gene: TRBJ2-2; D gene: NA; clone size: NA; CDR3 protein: CASSAVGGPANTGELFF; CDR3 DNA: TGCGCCAGCAGCGCCGTTGGCGGGCCCGCGAACACCGGGGAGCTGTTTTTT
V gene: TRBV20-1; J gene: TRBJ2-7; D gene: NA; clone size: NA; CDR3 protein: CSGGLYEQYF; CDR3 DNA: TGCAGTGGAGGGCTCTACGAGCAGTACTTC